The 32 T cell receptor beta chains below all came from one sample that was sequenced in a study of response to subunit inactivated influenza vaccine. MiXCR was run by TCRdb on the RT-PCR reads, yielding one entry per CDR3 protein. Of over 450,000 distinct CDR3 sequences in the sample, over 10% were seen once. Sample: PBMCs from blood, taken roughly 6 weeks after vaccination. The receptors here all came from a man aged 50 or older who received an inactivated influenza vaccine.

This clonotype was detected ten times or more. The CDR3 sequence: CASSLDGGLSREQYF. The DNA for the CDR3 is TGTGCCAGCAGCTTAGATGGGGGCCTCTCCCGCGAGCAGTACTTC. V is TRBV7-2 and J is TRBJ2-7, with a weak D call TRBD1 (6 bases). Germline lookup yields CDR1 SGHTA and CDR2 FQGNSA. The CDR3 contains 15 residues. V gave up 1 base and J gave up 6 bases, with 16 bases separating them.

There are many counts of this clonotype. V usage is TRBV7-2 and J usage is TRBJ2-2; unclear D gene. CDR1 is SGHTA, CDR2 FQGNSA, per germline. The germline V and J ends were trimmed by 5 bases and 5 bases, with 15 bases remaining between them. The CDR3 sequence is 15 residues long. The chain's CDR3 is CASSKASRVTGELFF. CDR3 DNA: TGTGCCAGCAGCAAAGCCTCCCGGGTTACCGGGGAGCTGTTTTTT.

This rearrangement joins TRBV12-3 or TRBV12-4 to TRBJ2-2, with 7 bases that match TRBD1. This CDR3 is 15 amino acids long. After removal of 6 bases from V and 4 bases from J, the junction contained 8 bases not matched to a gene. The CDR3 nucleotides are TGTGCCAGCAGACCGACAGGGAGTATCACCGGGGAGCTGTTTTTT. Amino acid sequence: CASRPTGSITGELFF.

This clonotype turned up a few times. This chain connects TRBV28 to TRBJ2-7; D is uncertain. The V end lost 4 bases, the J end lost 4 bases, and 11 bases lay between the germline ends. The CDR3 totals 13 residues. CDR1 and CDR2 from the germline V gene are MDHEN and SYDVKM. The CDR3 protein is CASSSRIEYEQYF. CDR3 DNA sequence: TGTGCCAGCAGTTCTCGGATAGAGTACGAGCAGTACTTC.

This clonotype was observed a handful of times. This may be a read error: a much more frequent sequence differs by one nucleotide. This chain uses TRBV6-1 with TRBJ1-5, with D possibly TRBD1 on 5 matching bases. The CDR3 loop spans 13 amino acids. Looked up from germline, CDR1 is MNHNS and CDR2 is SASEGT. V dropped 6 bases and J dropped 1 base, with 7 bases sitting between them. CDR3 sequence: CASRRDSNQPQHF. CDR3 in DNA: TGTGCCAGCAGACGGGACAGCAATCAGCCCCAGCATTTT.

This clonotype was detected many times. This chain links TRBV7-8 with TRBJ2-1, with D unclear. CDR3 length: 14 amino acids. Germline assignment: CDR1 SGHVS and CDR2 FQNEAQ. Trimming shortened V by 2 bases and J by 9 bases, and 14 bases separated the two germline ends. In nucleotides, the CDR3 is TGTGCCAGCAGCTTACTCCTCGGCGGTTTTGAGCAGTTCTTC. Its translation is CASSLLLGGFEQFF. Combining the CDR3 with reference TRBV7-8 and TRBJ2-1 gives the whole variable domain GAGVSQSPRYKVAKRGQDVALRCDPISGHVSLFWYQQALGQGPEFLTYFQNEAQLDKSGLPSDRFFAERPEGSVSTLKIQRTQQEDSAVYLCASSLLLGGFEQFFGPGTRLTVL.

In DNA, the CDR3 is TGTGCCAGCAGTTTATGGTTGCGGGGTGGGGTCCACAATGAGCAGTTCTTC. This codes for CASSLWLRGGVHNEQFF. The V call is TRBV28, the J call TRBJ2-1; a weak D match, TRBD2 (6 bases). CDR3 length equals 17 residues. V lost 0 bases to trimming and J lost 5 bases, with 17 bases between them. Germline CDR1 is MDHEN and CDR2 is SYDVKM. Drawing the rest from reference TRBV28 and TRBJ2-1, the complete variable domain is DVKVTQSSRYLVKRTGEKVFLECVQDMDHENMFWYRQDPGLGLRLIYFSYDVKMKEKGDIPEGYSVSREKKERFSLILESASTNQTSMYLCASSLWLRGGVHNEQFFGPGTRLTVL.

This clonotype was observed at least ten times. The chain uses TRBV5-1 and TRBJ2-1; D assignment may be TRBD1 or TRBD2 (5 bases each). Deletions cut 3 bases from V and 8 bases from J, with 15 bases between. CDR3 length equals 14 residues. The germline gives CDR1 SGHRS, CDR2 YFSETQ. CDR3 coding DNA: TGCGCCAGCAGCTACGGGACGACGGGCGATGAGCAGTTCTTC. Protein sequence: CASSYGTTGDEQFF.

DNA of the CDR3: TGTGCCAGCAGCCAAGGCAAACAGGGAACGCAGTATTTT. Residues: CASSQGKQGTQYF. The V call is TRBV4-2, the J call TRBJ2-3, with D possibly matching TRBD1 (6 bases). The CDR3 covers 13 residues. The ends were cut back, 1 base at V and 9 bases at J, with 11 bases in the middle. Germline CDR1 and CDR2: LGHNA and YNFKEQ.

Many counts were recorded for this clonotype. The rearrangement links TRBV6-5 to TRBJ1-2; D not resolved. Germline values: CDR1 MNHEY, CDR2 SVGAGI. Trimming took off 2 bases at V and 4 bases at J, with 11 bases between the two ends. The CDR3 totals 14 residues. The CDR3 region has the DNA TGTGCCAGCAGTTACCAGCCAGGACCCTATGGCTACACCTTC. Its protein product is CASSYQPGPYGYTF.

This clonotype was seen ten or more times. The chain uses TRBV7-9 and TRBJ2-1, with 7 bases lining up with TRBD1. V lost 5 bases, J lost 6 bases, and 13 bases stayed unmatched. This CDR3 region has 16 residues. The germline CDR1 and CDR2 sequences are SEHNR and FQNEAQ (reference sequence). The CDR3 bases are TGTGCCAGCAGCCCCTTAAACAGGGGAGTCATCAATGAGCAGTTCTTC. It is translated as CASSPLNRGVINEQFF. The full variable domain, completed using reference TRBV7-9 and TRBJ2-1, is DTGVSQNPRHKITKRGQNVTFRCDPISEHNRLYWYRQTLGQGPEFLTYFQNEAQLEKSRLLSDRFSAERPKGSFSTLEIQRTEQGDSAMYLCASSPLNRGVINEQFFGPGTRLTVL.

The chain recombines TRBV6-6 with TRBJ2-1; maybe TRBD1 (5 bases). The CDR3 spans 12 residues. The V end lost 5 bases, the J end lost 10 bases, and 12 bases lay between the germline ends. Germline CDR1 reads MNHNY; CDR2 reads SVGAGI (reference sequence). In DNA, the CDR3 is TGTGCCAGCAGTAGCTGGGGCGAAGAGCAGTTCTTC. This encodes CASSSWGEEQFF.

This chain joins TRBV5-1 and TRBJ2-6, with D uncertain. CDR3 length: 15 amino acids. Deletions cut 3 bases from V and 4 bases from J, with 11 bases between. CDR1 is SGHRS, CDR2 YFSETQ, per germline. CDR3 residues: CASSSGRAGANVLTF. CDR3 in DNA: TGCGCCAGCAGCTCAGGACGGGCAGGGGCCAACGTCCTGACTTTC.

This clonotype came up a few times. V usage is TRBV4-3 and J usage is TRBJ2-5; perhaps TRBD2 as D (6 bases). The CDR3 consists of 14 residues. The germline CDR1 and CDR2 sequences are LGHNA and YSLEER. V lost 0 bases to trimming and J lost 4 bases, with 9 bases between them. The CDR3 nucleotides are TGCGCCAGCAGCCAAGATCAGACTAGAGAGACCCAGTACTTC. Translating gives CASSQDQTRETQYF.

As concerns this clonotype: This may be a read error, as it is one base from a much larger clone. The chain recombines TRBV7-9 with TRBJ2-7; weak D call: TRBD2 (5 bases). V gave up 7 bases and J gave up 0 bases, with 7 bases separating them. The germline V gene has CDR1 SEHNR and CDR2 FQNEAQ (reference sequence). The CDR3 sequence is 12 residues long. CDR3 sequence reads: CASTRGSYEQYF. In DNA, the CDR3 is TGTGCCAGCACCCGGGGCTCCTACGAGCAGTACTTC.

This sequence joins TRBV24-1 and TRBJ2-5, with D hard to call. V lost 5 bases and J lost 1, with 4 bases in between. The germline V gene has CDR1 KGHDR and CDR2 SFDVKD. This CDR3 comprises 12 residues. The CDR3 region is CATSVSQETQYF. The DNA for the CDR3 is TGTGCCACCAGTGTCAGCCAAGAGACCCAGTACTTC.

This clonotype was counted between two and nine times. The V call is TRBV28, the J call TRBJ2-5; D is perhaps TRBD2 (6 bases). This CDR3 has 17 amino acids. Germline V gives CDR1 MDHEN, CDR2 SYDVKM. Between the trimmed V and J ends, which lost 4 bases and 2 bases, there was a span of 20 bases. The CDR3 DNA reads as TGTGCCAGCAGTTCGAACCTCCTACGAGGGACTCAAGAGACCCAGTACTTC. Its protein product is CASSSNLLRGTQETQYF. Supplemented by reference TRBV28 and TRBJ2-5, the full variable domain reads DVKVTQSSRYLVKRTGEKVFLECVQDMDHENMFWYRQDPGLGLRLIYFSYDVKMKEKGDIPEGYSVSREKKERFSLILESASTNQTSMYLCASSSNLLRGTQETQYFGPGTRLLVL.

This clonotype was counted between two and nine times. The CDR3 bases are TGCAGTGCTCGGGGTCAGGGGGTATGGGCAGATACGCAGTATTTT. It is translated as CSARGQGVWADTQYF. The J gene is TRBJ2-3, the V gene TRBV20-1; 7 bases match TRBD1. CDR1 DFQATT and CDR2 SNEGSKA come from the germline V gene (reference sequence). This CDR3 contains 15 residues. J was trimmed by 4 bases and V by 5 bases; bases with no gene match: 12.

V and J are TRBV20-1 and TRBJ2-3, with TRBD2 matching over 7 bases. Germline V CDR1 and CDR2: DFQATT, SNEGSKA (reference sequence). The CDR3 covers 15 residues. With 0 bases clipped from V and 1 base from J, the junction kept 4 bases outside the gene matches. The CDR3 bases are TGCAGTGCTAGAGATGGGGCGGGGGGCACAGATACGCAGTATTTT. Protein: CSARDGAGGTDTQYF.

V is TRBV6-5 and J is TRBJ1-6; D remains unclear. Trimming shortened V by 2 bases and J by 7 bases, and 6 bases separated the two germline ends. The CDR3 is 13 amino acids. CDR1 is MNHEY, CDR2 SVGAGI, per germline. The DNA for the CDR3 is TGTGCCAGCAGTTACGGCGCGAATTCACCCCTCCACTTT. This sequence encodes CASSYGANSPLHF.

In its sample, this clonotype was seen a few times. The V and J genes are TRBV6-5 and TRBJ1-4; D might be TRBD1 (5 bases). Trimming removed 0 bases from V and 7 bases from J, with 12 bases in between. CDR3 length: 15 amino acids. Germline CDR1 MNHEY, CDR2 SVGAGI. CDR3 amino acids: CASSYSGDRTEKLFF. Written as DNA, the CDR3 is TGTGCCAGCAGTTACTCAGGAGACAGAACTGAAAAACTGTTTTTT.

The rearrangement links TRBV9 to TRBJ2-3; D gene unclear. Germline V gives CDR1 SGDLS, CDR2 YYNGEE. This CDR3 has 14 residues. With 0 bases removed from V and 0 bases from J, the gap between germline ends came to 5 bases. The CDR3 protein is CASSVVDSTDTQYF. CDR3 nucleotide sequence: TGTGCCAGCAGCGTAGTAGATAGCACAGATACGCAGTATTTT. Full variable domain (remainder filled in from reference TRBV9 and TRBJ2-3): DSGVTQTPKHLITATGQRVTLRCSPRSGDLSVYWYQQSLDQGLQFLIQYYNGEERAKGNILERFSAQQFPDLHSELNLSSLELGDSALYFCASSVVDSTDTQYFGPGTRLTVL.

As DNA, the CDR3 is TGTGCCAGCTCGGAACTAGCGGGGGGGCTCGATGAGCAGTTCTTC. This encodes CASSELAGGLDEQFF. This chain uses TRBV18 with TRBJ2-1; 13 nucleotides match TRBD2. Germline CDR1 reads KGHSH; CDR2 reads LQKENI. The CDR3 length is 15 residues. With V trimmed by 6 bases and J by 8 bases, 7 bases remained unmatched. Full variable domain (missing parts from reference TRBV18 and TRBJ2-1): NAGVMQNPRHLVRRRGQEARLRCSPMKGHSHVYWYRQLPEEGLKFMVYLQKENIIDESGMPKERFSAEFPKEGPSILRIQQVVRGDSAAYFCASSELAGGLDEQFFGPGTRLTVL.

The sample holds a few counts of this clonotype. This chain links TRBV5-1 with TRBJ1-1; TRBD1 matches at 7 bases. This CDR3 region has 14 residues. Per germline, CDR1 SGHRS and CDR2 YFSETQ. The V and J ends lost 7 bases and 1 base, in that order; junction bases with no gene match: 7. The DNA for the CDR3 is TGCGCCAGCCGACAGGGACAGACGAACACTGAAGCTTTCTTT. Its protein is CASRQGQTNTEAFF.

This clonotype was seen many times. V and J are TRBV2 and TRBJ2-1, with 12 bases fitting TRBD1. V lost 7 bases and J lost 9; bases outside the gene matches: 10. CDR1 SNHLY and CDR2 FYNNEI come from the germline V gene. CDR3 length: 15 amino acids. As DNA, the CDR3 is TGTGCCAGCATTACCGGGACAGGGGGCCTGGTTGAGCAGTTCTTC. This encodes CASITGTGGLVEQFF. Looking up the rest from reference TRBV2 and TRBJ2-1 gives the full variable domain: EPEVTQTPSHQVTQMGQEVILRCVPISNHLYFYWYRQILGQKVEFLVSFYNNEISEKSEIFDDQFSVERPDGSNFTLKIRSTKLEDSAMYFCASITGTGGLVEQFFGPGTRLTVL.

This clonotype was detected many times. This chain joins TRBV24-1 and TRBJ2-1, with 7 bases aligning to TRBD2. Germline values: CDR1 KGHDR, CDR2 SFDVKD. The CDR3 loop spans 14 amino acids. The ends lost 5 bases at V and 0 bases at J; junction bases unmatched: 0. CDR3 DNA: TGTGCCACCAGTGGCGGGAGCTCCTACAATGAGCAGTTCTTC. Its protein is CATSGGSSYNEQFF.

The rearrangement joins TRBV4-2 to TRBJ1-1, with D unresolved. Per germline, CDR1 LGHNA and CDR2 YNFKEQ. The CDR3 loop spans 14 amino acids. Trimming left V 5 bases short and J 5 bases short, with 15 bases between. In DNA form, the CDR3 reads TGTGCCAGCAGCGAGGTGGAAGGGTTGACTGAAGCTTTCTTT. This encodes CASSEVEGLTEAFF.

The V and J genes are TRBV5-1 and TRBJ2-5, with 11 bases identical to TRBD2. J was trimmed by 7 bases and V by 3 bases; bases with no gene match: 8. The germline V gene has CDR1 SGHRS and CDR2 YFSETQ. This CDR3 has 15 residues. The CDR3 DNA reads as TGCGCCAGCAGCTACGAGACTAGCGGGATAGGGACCCAGTACTTC. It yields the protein CASSYETSGIGTQYF.

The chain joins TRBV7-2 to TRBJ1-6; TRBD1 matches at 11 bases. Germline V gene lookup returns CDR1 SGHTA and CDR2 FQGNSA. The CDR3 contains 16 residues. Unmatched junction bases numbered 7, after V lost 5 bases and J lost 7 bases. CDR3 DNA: TGTGCCAGCAGCGCGAGGACAGGGGGCTTGAATTCACCCCTCCACTTT. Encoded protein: CASSARTGGLNSPLHF.

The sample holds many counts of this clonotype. The CDR3 DNA is TGTGCCAGCAGTGCCCCTCCGGCAGTGTATGGCTACACCTTC. Encoded protein: CASSAPPAVYGYTF. The rearrangement joins TRBV6-1 to TRBJ1-2, with D uncertain. The germline V and J ends were trimmed by 4 bases and 5 bases, with 14 bases remaining between them. The CDR3 sequence is 14 residues long. Germline assignment: CDR1 MNHNS and CDR2 SASEGT.

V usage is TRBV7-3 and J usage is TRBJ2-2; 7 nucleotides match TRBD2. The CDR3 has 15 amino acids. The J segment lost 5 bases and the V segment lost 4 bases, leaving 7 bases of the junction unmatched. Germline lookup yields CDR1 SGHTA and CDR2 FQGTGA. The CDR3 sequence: CASSSAIAGTGELFF. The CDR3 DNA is TGTGCCAGCAGCTCCGCTATAGCGGGTACCGGGGAGCTGTTTTTT.

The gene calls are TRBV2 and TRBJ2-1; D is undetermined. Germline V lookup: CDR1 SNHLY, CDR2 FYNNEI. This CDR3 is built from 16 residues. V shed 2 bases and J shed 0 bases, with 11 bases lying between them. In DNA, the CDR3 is TGTGCCAGCAGTGAATTAGGTCGACGCTCCTACAATGAGCAGTTCTTC. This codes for CASSELGRRSYNEQFF.